The 28 T cell receptor beta chains in this list originate from one sample, sequenced in a study of graft-versus-host responses after intestinal transplantation (dated by TCRdb to the early 2020s). Explained via the paper, the time point label denotes: cells obtained before transplantation from donor or recipient. The library relied on the immunoSEQ multiplex PCR assay. TCRdb limited this immuneACCESS table to in-frame rearrangements with V and J called. A share of clones is missing; checked studies link under half to unresolved V genes, and the rest is unexplained. This sample holds some 110,000 clones; 90% to 95% were observed only once. 0.2% to 0.25% of the sample belongs to the ten largest clones. The antigens for these receptors are not known. This specimen consisted of unstimulated CD4+ T cells sorted from spleen or lymph node cells, obtained before transplant. The origin of the receptors is a human donor who was the organ donor for an intestinal transplant.

The rearrangement joins TRBV6-6 to TRBJ1-1; 7 positions match TRBD1. Germline CDR1 reads MNHNY; CDR2 reads SVGAGI (reference sequence). The CDR3 spans 15 residues. The trim removed 8 bases at V and 3 bases at J, leaving 12 bases unmatched. The CDR3 DNA is TGTGCCAGCGGTAAGACAGGGTTCGGTGACACTGAAGCTTTCTTT. Amino acids: CASGKTGFGDTEAFF.

The chain couples TRBV7-2 to TRBJ2-3; D remains ambiguous. In germline, CDR1 is SGHTA, CDR2 FQGNSA. V was cut by 5 bases and J by 2 bases, with 17 bases left in between. This CDR3 contains 16 residues. In nucleotides, the CDR3 is TGTGCCAGCAGCCTCCCTTTGCGGCAGGACACAGATACGCAGTATTTT. Its protein product is CASSLPLRQDTDTQYF.

This chain connects TRBV5-1 to TRBJ2-7, with 7 nucleotides matching TRBD1. The CDR3 is made up of 14 amino acids. With 4 bases clipped from V and 2 bases from J, the junction kept 6 bases outside the gene matches. Germline V gives CDR1 SGHRS, CDR2 YFSETQ. CDR3 nucleotide sequence: TGCGCCAGCAGCCCTCAACAGGGGCCCTACGAGCAGTACTTC. It translates to CASSPQQGPYEQYF.

CDR3 coding DNA: TGTGCCAGCAGCTTACGATCAGACACCACCTACGAGCAGTACTTC. Translated, it gives CASSLRSDTTYEQYF. The chain carries TRBV7-2 and TRBJ2-7, with D unresolved. Germline CDR1 reads SGHTA; CDR2 reads FQGNSA. The ends were cut back, 2 bases at V and 2 bases at J, with 13 bases in the middle. The CDR3 has 15 amino acids.

The rearrangement links TRBV6-5 to TRBJ1-5; weak D call: TRBD1 (5 bases). V was shortened by 6 bases and J by 3 bases, with 9 bases between the two germline ends. The CDR3 totals 13 residues. Germline loops: CDR1 MNHEY, CDR2 SVGAGI. The CDR3 nucleotides are TGTGCCAGCAGGGACACTTTCAATCAGCCCCAGCATTTT. This gives the protein CASRDTFNQPQHF.

The V and J genes are TRBV9 and TRBJ2-5; unclear D gene. Germline V gene lookup returns CDR1 SGDLS and CDR2 YYNGEE. This CDR3 has 14 amino acids. The V and J ends lost 3 bases and 5 bases respectively, with 14 bases between them. CDR3 sequence reads: CASSASFPPETQYF. The CDR3 region has the DNA TGTGCCAGCAGCGCCTCTTTCCCCCCGGAGACCCAGTACTTC.

This rearrangement joins TRBV29-1 to TRBJ2-1; D perhaps matches TRBD2 (5 bases). The V end was cut by 2 bases, the J end by 10 bases, with 15 bases between. CDR3 size: 13 residues. Germline values: CDR1 SQVTM, CDR2 ANQGSEA. CDR3 sequence (DNA): TGCAGCGTTGAAAGGACTGGCAACGGGGAGCAGTTCTTC. Amino acids: CSVERTGNGEQFF.

The rearrangement joins TRBV27 to TRBJ1-5; D is perhaps TRBD1 (6 bases). Germline CDR1 reads MNHEY; CDR2 reads SMNVEV (reference sequence). Trimming took off 4 bases at V and 2 bases at J, with 9 bases between the two ends. This CDR3 comprises 14 residues. The chain's CDR3 is CASSSGVRNQPQHF. CDR3 DNA: TGTGCCAGCAGTTCAGGGGTGCGCAATCAGCCCCAGCATTTT.

This clone is a singleton in its sample. The gene calls are TRBV9 and TRBJ2-3; the D is unclear. The germline gives CDR1 SGDLS, CDR2 YYNGEE. The CDR3 runs 16 residues. Trimming cost V 0 bases and J 4 bases, with 15 bases left between them. The CDR3 region is CASSVGINPKADTQYF. CDR3 sequence (DNA): TGTGCCAGCAGCGTAGGGATTAATCCAAAGGCAGATACGCAGTATTTT. Supplemented by reference TRBV9 and TRBJ2-3, the full variable domain reads DSGVTQTPKHLITATGQRVTLRCSPRSGDLSVYWYQQSLDQGLQFLIQYYNGEERAKGNILERFSAQQFPDLHSELNLSSLELGDSALYFCASSVGINPKADTQYFGPGTRLTVL.

The genes are TRBV6-5 and TRBJ2-5, with 7 bases matching TRBD2. Germline V gives CDR1 MNHEY, CDR2 SVGAGI. V was clipped by 8 bases and J by 1 base; unmatched bases: 10. The CDR3 runs to 15 residues. Here the CDR3 DNA reads TGTGCCAGCTCTGAAGGAGCGGGACCCCAAGAGACCCAGTACTTC. It encodes CASSEGAGPQETQYF.

This clone occurred a few times. V is TRBV19 and J is TRBJ1-2; perhaps TRBD1 as D (6 bases). The CDR3 loop spans 13 amino acids. V shed 2 bases and J shed 7 bases, with 11 bases lying between them. The germline V gene encodes CDR1 LNHDA and CDR2 SQIVND (reference sequence). Here the CDR3 DNA reads TGTGCCAGTAGTATACAGGGGATAGGTGGCTACACCTTC. As protein: CASSIQGIGGYTF.

The chain uses TRBV5-1 and TRBJ2-2; D is unclear. Germline loops: CDR1 SGHRS, CDR2 YFSETQ. This CDR3 comprises 13 residues. V was cut by 0 bases and J by 3 bases, with 3 bases left in between. The CDR3 sequence: CASSLGHTGELFF. The CDR3 DNA follows: TGCGCCAGCAGCTTGGGACACACCGGGGAGCTGTTTTTT.

CDR3 coding DNA: TGTGCCAGCAGCTCATGGACTAGCGGGAGGGGTGAGCAGTTCTTC. Amino acids: CASSSWTSGRGEQFF. This sequence joins TRBV7-9 and TRBJ2-1, with 15 bases identical to TRBD2. The CDR3 totals 15 residues. J was trimmed by 9 bases and V by 4 bases; bases with no gene match: 4. Germline V gene lookup returns CDR1 SEHNR and CDR2 FQNEAQ (reference sequence).

A note on this clone: This sample also contains other DNA sequences that code for the same CDR3. The CDR3 sequence: CASSVDGLQETQYF. In nucleotides, the CDR3 is TGTGCCAGCAGCGTAGATGGGCTACAAGAGACCCAGTACTTC. The chain combines TRBV9 with TRBJ2-5; D is unclear. The CDR3 totals 14 residues. Germline V gene lookup returns CDR1 SGDLS and CDR2 YYNGEE. V gave up 0 bases and J gave up 2 bases, with 8 bases separating them.

V is TRBV4-2 and J is TRBJ2-3; D not resolved. This CDR3 is 16 amino acids long. Germline assignment: CDR1 LGHNA and CDR2 YNFKEQ. Trimming removed 3 bases from V and 4 bases from J, with 17 bases in between. The DNA for the CDR3 is TGTGCCAGCAGCCAGAATGAACTCGCTGGCGCAGATACGCAGTATTTT. Protein: CASSQNELAGADTQYF.

The V gene is TRBV27, the J gene TRBJ2-5; D may match TRBD1 or TRBD2 (6 bases each). The DNA end lines up better with TRBJ2-7; the J call may be wrong. Germline V gene data show CDR1 as MNHEY and CDR2 as SMNVEV (reference sequence). There are 13 residues in the CDR3. Written as DNA, the CDR3 is TGTGCCAGCAGTTTAAAGGGGGGCTACGAGCAGTACTTC. This encodes CASSLKGGYEQYF.

This clone was observed once. The chain couples TRBV19 to TRBJ2-2; 7 bases are a match to TRBD1. The J segment lost 5 bases and the V segment lost 6 bases, leaving 3 bases of the junction unmatched. The length of the CDR3 is 13 residues. Germline assignment: CDR1 LNHDA and CDR2 SQIVND (reference sequence). CDR3 nucleotides: TGTGCCAGTAGAAAACAGGGGACCGGGGAGCTGTTTTTT. It is translated as CASRKQGTGELFF. Drawing the rest from reference TRBV19 and TRBJ2-2, the complete variable domain is DGGITQSPKYLFRKEGQNVTLSCEQNLNHDAMYWYRQDPGQGLRLIYYSQIVNDFQKGDIAEGYSVSREKKESFPLTVTSAQKNPTAFYLCASRKQGTGELFFGEGSRLTVL.

V is TRBV6-1 and J is TRBJ1-2, with D possibly TRBD1 on 5 matching bases. Per the germline V gene, CDR1 is MNHNS and CDR2 is SASEGT. This CDR3 is 14 amino acids long. The V gene lost 6 bases and the J gene lost 4 bases, with 15 bases spanning the gap. The CDR3 nucleotides read TGTGCCAGCAGGGCGACCGGGACGGCCTATGGCTACACCTTC. It is translated as CASRATGTAYGYTF.

As concerns this clone: Because it lacks the conserved phenylalanine or tryptophan at the end, this CDR3 is likely a read error. The chain carries TRBV5-1 and TRBJ2-3, with D perhaps TRBD2 (5 bases). This CDR3 is built from 15 residues. Per the germline V gene, CDR1 is SGHRS and CDR2 is YFSETQ. V lost 5 bases and J lost 3, with 16 bases in between. The chain's CDR3 is CASSEGYRPTDTQYL. CDR3 bases: TGCGCCAGCAGTGAGGGCTACCGGCCAACAGATACGCAGTATCTT.

The gene calls are TRBV25-1 and TRBJ2-2, with D maybe TRBD1 (6 bases). Germline CDR1 MGHDK, CDR2 SYGVNS. CDR3 length: 13 amino acids. V lost 6 bases, J lost 7 bases, and 12 bases lay in between. The CDR3 spells CASRSGRGGELFF. The DNA for the CDR3 is TGTGCCAGCAGGTCGGGCAGGGGCGGGGAGCTGTTTTTT.

The rearrangement links TRBV19 to TRBJ2-7; D unclear. The germline V gene has CDR1 LNHDA and CDR2 SQIVND (reference sequence). This CDR3 is built from 14 residues. The V and J ends lost 4 bases and 3 bases respectively, with 13 bases between them. The CDR3 protein is CASSTNDRNYEQYF. CDR3 in DNA: TGTGCCAGTAGTACTAACGATCGGAACTACGAGCAGTACTTC.

This chain joins TRBV15 and TRBJ2-5; D is possibly TRBD2 (5 bases). CDR3 length: 13 residues. The germline V gene encodes CDR1 LNHNV and CDR2 YYDKDF (reference sequence). Deletions cut 3 bases from V and 0 bases from J, with 5 bases between. Here the CDR3 DNA reads TGTGCCACCAGCAGGGACTACCAAGAGACCCAGTACTTC. Its protein product is CATSRDYQETQYF.

J is TRBJ1-2 and V is TRBV28; D might be TRBD1 (5 bases). Between the trimmed V and J ends, which lost 7 bases and 3 bases, there was a span of 15 bases. The CDR3 is 14 residues long. Germline-derived CDR1 and CDR2 are MDHEN and SYDVKM. CDR3 nucleotides: TGTGCCAGCACTCTGGGGGGGACTTACTATGGCTACACCTTC. It encodes CASTLGGTYYGYTF.

V is TRBV4-1 and J is TRBJ2-4; 9 positions agree with TRBD2. The CDR3 is made up of 20 amino acids. Per the germline V gene, CDR1 is MGHRA and CDR2 is YSYEKL. The J segment lost 1 base and the V segment lost 3 bases, leaving 16 bases of the junction unmatched. The CDR3 spells CASSHPKTSGGSGAKNIQYF. The CDR3 DNA sequence: TGCGCCAGCAGCCACCCCAAGACTAGCGGAGGGAGCGGGGCCAAAAACATTCAGTACTTC.

The chain couples TRBV10-2 to TRBJ2-7; D gene uncertain. The CDR3 extends over 13 amino acids. V was pared by 6 bases and J by 3 bases, with 12 bases between. Germline V gene lookup returns CDR1 WSHSY and CDR2 SAAADI. The CDR3 DNA reads as TGCGCCAGCAGGGAGAGTTTGGGCTACGAGCAGTACTTC. As protein: CASRESLGYEQYF.

This sequence joins TRBV6-6 and TRBJ2-1, with D perhaps TRBD1 (6 bases). Germline V CDR1 and CDR2: MNHNY, SVGAGI (reference sequence). Trimming pared 8 bases from V and 4 bases from J, leaving 15 bases between. CDR3 length: 14 residues. The CDR3 protein is CASSKGVRYNEQFF. In DNA form, the CDR3 reads TGTGCCAGCTCCAAGGGGGTCCGTTACAATGAGCAGTTCTTC.

This chain joins TRBV6-1 and TRBJ2-5, with 10 bases identical to TRBD2. V was pared by 7 bases and J by 5 bases, with 10 bases of the junction left unmatched. Germline CDR1 MNHNS, CDR2 SASEGT. The CDR3 has 15 residues. CDR3 bases: TGTGCCAGCATCCGAGCGGGAGGGCCGGGGGAGACCCAGTACTTC. It codes for CASIRAGGPGETQYF.

The chain has TRBV5-1 and TRBJ1-1; no clear D. The CDR3 has 13 residues. The germline gives CDR1 SGHRS, CDR2 YFSETQ. V shed 4 bases and J shed 1 base, with 8 bases lying between them. CDR3: CASSHIQNTEAFF. The CDR3 DNA sequence: TGCGCCAGCAGCCACATACAGAACACTGAAGCTTTCTTT.